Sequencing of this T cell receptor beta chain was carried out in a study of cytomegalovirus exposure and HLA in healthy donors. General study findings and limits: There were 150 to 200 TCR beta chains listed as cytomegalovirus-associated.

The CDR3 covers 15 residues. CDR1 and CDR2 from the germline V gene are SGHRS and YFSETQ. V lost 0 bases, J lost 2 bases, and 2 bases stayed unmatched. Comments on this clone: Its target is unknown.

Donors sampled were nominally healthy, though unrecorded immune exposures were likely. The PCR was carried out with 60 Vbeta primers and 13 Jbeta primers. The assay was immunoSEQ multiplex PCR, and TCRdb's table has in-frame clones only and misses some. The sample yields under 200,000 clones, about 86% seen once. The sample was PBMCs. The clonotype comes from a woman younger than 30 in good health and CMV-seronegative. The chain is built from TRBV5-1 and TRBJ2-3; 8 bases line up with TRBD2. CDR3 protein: CASSLAGGPTDTQYF. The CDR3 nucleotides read TGCGCCAGCAGCTTGGCGGGGGGGCCCACAGATACGCAGTATTTT.